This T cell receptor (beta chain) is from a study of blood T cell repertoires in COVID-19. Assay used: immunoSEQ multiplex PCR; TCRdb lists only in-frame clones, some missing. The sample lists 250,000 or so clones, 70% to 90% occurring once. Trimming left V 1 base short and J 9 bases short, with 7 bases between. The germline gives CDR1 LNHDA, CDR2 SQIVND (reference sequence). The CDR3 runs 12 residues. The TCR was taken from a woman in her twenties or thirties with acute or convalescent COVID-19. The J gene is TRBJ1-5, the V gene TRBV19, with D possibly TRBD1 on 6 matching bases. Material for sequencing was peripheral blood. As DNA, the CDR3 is TGTGCCAGTAGTATAGGGGGGCGGCCCCAGCATTTT. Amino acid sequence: CASSIGGRPQHF.